The clone carrying this TCR beta chain was detected many times. What it binds is not known. At least 3 on the Clinical Activity Score was recorded for ophthalmopathy patients, who also had NOSPECS grade at least 4 and duration under 3 months. PBMCs stemmed from around 9.3 ml fresh peripheral blood. The source of the sample is a study of T cells in Graves' hyperthyroidism and ophthalmopathy. Findings and caveats of the study: For ophthalmopathy, model prediction preceded onset by a median 6.5 months. Most thyroid clonotypes that were expanded above 0.001 also turned up in blood.

Amplification targeted TCR beta CDR3 regions from RNA transcripts. The HTBI primer set served for first-round RT-PCR of the TCR CDR3. TCRdb analysed the multiplex PCR reads with MiXCR anew, one entry per CDR3 protein. This table has roughly 350,000 distinct CDR3 sequences, approximately 13% appearing once. The CDR3 consists of 14 residues. The germline V and J ends were trimmed by 3 bases and 8 bases, with 13 bases remaining between them. Germline loops: CDR1 MNHEY, CDR2 SMNVEV (reference sequence). This TCR derives from a middle-aged woman with Graves' ophthalmopathy. This sequence joins TRBV27 and TRBJ2-2, with D possibly being TRBD1 (5 bases). The sample comprised blood. The DNA of the CDR3 is TGTGCCAGCAGTTTGTCAGGGCATCGTGGGGAGCTGTTTTTT. This codes for CASSLSGHRGELFF.